The TCR beta chain under discussion was sequenced for a study of cytotoxic CD8 clonotypes in ibrutinib-treated CLL. Overall study results and limits: Rising at ibrutinib response, clonality subsequently fell back toward baseline at progression.

This table comes from immunoSEQ multiplex PCR, and its TCRdb copy is limited to in-frame clones, with some not included. The sample comprises 12,000 or so clones, approximately 59% of which are singletons, and roughly 25% rests with the top ten. Turning to this clone: Antigen unknown.

This CDR3 is built from 15 residues. Germline CDR1 reads SGHAT; CDR2 reads FQNNGV. With 0 bases clipped from V and 4 bases from J, the junction kept 3 bases outside the gene matches. The sequence was collected from a human donor with chronic lymphocytic leukemia. This chain joins TRBV11-2 and TRBJ2-3, with 8 bases identical to TRBD2. The specimen was PBMCs, collected before ibrutinib treatment. CDR3 nucleotides: TGTGCCAGCAGCTTAGAGAGCGGGGGCCCAGATACGCAGTATTTT. Protein: CASSLESGGPDTQYF.